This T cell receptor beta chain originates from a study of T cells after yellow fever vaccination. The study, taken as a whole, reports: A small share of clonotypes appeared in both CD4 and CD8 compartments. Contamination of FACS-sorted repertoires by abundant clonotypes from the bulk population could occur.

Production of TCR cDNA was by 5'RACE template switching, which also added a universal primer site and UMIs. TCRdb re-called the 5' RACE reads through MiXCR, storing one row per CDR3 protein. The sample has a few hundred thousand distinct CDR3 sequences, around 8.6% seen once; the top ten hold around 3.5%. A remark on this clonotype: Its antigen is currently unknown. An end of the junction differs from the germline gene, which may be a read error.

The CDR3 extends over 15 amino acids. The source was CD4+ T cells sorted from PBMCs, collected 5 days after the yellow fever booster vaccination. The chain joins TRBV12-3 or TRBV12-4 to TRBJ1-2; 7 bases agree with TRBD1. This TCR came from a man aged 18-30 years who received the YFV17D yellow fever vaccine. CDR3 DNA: TGTGCCAGCAGTGTCGCCGGGACAGATGTCTATCGCTACACCTTC. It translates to CASSVAGTDVYRYTF.